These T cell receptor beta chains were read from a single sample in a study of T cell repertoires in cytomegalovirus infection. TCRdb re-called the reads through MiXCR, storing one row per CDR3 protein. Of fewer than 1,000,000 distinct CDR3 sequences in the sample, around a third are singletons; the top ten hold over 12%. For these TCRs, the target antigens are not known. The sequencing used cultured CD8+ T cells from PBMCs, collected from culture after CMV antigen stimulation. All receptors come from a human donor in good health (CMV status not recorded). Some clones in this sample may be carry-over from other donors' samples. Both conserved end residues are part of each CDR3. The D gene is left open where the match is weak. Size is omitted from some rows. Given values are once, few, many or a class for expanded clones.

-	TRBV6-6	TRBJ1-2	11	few	CASSIRGSYTF	TGTGCCAGCAGCATCAGGGGAAGCTACACCTTC
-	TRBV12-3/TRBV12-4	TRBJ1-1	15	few	CASSLVPGKRTEAFF	TGTGCCAGCAGTTTAGTCCCAGGGAAGAGGACTGAAGCTTTCTTT
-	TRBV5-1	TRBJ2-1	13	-	CASSLTGLPEQFF	TGCGCCAGCAGCTTAACAGGGCTGCCTGAGCAGTTCTTC
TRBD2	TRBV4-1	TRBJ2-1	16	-	CASSQELGGNYNEQFF	TGCGCCAGCAGCCAAGAGTTGGGGGGGAACTACAATGAGCAGTTCTTC
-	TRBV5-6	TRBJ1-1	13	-	CASSVKGGTEAFF	TGTGCCAGCAGCGTTAAGGGGGGCACTGAAGCTTTCTTT
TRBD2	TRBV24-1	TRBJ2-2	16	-	CATSPSGGEFTGELFF	TGTGCCACCAGTCCCAGCGGGGGGGAGTTCACCGGGGAGCTGTTTTTT
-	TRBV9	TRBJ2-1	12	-	CASSVGNNEQFF	TGTGCCAGCAGCGTTGGGAACAATGAGCAGTTCTTC
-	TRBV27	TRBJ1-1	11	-	CASKGVAEAFF	TGTGCCAGCAAAGGGGTTGCTGAAGCTTTCTTT
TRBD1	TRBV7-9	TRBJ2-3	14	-	CASSLTGGMDTQYF	TGTGCCAGCAGCCTGACAGGGGGCATGGATACGCAGTATTTT
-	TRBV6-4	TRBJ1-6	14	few	CASSDRGRNSPLHF	TGTGCCAGCAGTGACAGGGGACGGAATTCACCCCTCCACTTT
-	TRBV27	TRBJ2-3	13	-	CASSLLPTDTQYF	TGTGCCAGCAGTTTACTTCCCACAGATACGCAGTATTTT
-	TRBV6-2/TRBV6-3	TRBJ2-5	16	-	CASSYPGGALGETQYF	TGTGCCAGCAGTTACCCTGGGGGGGCCTTGGGAGAGACCCAGTACTTC
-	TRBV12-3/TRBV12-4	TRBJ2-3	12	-	CASSFAINAQYF	TGTGCCAGCAGTTTTGCGATCAACGCGCAGTATTTT
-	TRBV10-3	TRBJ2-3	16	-	CTISESQGLGTDTQYF	TGTACCATCAGTGAGTCGCAAGGACTCGGCACAGATACGCAGTATTTT